This TCR beta chain emerged from a study of blood T cell repertoires in COVID-19. V gave up 7 bases and J gave up 4 bases, with 16 bases separating them. The CDR3 runs 14 residues. The germline gives CDR1 LGHNT, CDR2 FRNRAP. The participants were between roughly 18 and 89 years old and came from roughly 24 US areas. This table comes from immunoSEQ multiplex PCR, and its TCRdb copy is limited to in-frame clones, with some not included. The sample records 350,000 to 550,000 clones, 80% to 90% being singletons. The sample comprised PBMCs or T cells enriched from blood (not recorded which). This receptor was obtained from a man aged 25 to 45 who had recovered from COVID-19. The chain recombines TRBV12-5 with TRBJ1-1; a weak D match, TRBD1 (5 bases). The CDR3 spells CASAASGGGTEAFF. The DNA of the CDR3 is TGTGCTAGTGCCGCGTCGGGGGGAGGCACTGAAGCTTTCTTT.